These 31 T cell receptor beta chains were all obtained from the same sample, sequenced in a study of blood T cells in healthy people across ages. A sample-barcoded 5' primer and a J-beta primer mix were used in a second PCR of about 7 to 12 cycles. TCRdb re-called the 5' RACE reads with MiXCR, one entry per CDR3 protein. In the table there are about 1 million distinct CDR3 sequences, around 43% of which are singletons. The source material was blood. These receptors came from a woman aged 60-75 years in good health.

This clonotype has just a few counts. The CDR3 coding sequence is TGTGCCACCAGTGATTTGGCGGGAGGAGGCGGGAATGAGCAGTTCTTC. The encoded protein is CATSDLAGGGGNEQFF. This chain joins TRBV24-1 and TRBJ2-1, with 8 bases fitting TRBD2. V gave up 0 bases and J gave up 7 bases; unmatched junction bases: 7. Germline lookup yields CDR1 KGHDR and CDR2 SFDVKD. The CDR3 runs to 16 residues.

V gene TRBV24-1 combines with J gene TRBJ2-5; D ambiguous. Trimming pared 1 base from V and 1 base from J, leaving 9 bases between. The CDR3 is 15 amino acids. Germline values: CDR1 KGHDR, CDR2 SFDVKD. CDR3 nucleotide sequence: TGTGCCACCAGTGATTTCGGGCAGCCCCAAGAGACCCAGTACTTC. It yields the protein CATSDFGQPQETQYF.

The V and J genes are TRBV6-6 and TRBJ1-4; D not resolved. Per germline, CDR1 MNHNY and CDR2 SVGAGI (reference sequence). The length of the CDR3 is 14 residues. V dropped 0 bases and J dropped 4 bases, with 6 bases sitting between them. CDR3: CASSYSGLNEKLFF. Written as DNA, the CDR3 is TGTGCCAGCAGTTACTCCGGCCTTAATGAAAAACTGTTTTTT.

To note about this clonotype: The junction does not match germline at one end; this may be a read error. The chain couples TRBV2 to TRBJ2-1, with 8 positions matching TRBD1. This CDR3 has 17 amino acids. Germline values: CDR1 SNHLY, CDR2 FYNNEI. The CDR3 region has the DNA TGTGCCAGCAGTGAACCGGGGTGGGGACAGGAGGAGGATGAGCGGTTCTTC. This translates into CASSEPGWGQEEDERFF. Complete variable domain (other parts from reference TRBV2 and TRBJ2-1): EPEVTQTPSHQVTQMGQEVILRCVPISNHLYFYWYRQILGQKVEFLVSFYNNEISEKSEIFDDQFSVERPDGSNFTLKIRSTKLEDSAMYFCASSEPGWGQEEDERFFGPGTRLTVL.

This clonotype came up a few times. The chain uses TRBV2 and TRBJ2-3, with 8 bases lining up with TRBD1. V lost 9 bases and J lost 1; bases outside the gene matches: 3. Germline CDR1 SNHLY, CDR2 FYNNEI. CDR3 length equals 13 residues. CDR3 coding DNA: TGTGCCAGTACGGACAGGGGCACAGATACGCAGTATTTT. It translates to CASTDRGTDTQYF.

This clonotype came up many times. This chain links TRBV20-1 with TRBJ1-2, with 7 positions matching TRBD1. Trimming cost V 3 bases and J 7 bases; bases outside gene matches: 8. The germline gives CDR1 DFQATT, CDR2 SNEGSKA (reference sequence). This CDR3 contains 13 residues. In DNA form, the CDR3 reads TGCAGTGCTAGGGGAACAGGGGCTGGTGGCTACACCTTC. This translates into CSARGTGAGGYTF.

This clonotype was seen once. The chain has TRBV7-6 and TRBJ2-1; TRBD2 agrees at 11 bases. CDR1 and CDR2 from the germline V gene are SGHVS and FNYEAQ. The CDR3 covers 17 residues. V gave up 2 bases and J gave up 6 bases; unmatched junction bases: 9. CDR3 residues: CASSLRGAGTSGNEQFF. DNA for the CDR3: TGTGCCAGCAGCTTAAGAGGTGCCGGGACTAGCGGCAATGAGCAGTTCTTC.

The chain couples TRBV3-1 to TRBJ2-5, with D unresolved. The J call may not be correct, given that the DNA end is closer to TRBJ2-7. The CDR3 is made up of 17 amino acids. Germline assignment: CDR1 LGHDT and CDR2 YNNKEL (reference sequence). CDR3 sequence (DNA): TGTGCCAGCAGCCAAGATTCCCCAGGAACGCCGATCTACGAGCAGTACTTC. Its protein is CASSQDSPGTPIYEQYF.

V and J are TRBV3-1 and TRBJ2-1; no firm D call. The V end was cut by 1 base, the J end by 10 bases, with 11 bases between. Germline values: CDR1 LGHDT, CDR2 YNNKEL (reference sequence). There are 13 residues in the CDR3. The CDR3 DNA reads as TGTGCCAGCAGCCAAGGGTGGGAAAACGAGCAGTTCTTC. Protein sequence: CASSQGWENEQFF.

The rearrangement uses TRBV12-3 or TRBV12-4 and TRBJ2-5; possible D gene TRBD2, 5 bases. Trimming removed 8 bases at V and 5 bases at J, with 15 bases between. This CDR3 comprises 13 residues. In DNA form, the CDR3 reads TGTGCCAGCGCAGAACGGGGAAGGGAGACCCAGTACTTC. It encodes CASAERGRETQYF.

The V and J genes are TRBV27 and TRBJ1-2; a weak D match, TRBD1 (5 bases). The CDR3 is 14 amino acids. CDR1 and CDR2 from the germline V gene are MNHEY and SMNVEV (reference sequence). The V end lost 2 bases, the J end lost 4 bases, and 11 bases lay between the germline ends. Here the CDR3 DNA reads TGTGCCAGCAGTTTAGGGGAGGACATCTATGGCTACACCTTC. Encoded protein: CASSLGEDIYGYTF.

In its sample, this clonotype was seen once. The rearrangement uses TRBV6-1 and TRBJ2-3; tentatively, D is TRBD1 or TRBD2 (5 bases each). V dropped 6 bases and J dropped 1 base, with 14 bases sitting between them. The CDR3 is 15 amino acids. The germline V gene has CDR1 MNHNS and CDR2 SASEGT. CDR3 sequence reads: CASRDTGSGTDTQYF. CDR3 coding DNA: TGTGCCAGCAGGGACACCGGTAGCGGCACAGATACGCAGTATTTT.

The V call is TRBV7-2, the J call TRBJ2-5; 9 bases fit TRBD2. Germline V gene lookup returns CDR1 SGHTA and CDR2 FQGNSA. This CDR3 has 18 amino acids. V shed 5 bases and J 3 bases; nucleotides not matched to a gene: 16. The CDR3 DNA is TGTGCCAGCAGCCGAACAAGGGCCGGGACTAGCAGAAAAGAGACCCAGTACTTC. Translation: CASSRTRAGTSRKETQYF.

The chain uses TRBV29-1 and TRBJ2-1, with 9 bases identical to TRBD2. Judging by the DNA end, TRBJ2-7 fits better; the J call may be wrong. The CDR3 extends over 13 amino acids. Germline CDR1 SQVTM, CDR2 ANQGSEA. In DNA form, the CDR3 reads TGCAGCGTGAGCGGGAGGTCCTACAATGAGCAGTACTTC. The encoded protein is CSVSGRSYNEQYF.

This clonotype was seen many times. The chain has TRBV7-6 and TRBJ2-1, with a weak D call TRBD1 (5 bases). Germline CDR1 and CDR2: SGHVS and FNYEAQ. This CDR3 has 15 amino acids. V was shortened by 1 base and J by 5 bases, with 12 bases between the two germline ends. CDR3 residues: CASSLGSGAHNEQFF. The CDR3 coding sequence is TGTGCCAGCAGCTTAGGGAGTGGGGCCCACAATGAGCAGTTCTTC. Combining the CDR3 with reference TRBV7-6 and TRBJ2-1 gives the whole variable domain GAGVSQSPRYKVTKRGQDVALRCDPISGHVSLYWYRQALGQGPEFLTYFNYEAQQDKSGLPNDRFSAERPEGSISTLTIQRTEQRDSAMYRCASSLGSGAHNEQFFGPGTRLTVL.

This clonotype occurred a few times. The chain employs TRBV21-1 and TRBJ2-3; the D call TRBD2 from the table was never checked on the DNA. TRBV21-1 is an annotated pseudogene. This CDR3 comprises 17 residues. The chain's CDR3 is CASSKVDSGRSTDTQYF. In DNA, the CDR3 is TGTGCCAGCAGCAAAGTCGATAGCGGGAGGAGCACAGATACGCAGTATTTT.

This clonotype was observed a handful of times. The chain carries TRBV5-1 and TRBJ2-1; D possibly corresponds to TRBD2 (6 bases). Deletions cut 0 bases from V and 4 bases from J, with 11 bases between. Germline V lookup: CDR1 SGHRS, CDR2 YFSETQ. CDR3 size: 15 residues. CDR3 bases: TGCGCCAGCAGCTTGGTTGCGGAGGGTTACAATGAGCAGTTCTTC. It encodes CASSLVAEGYNEQFF.

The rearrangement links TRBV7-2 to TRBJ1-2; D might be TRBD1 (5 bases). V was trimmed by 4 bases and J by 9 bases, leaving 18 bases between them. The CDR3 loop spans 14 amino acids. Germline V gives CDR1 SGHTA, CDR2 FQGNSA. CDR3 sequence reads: CASSSPGTTDRYTF. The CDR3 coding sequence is TGTGCCAGCAGCTCCCCCGGGACCACAGATCGCTACACCTTC.

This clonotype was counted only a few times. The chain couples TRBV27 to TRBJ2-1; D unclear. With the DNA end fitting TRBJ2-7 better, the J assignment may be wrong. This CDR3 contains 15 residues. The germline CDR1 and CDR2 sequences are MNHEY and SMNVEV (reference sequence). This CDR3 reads CASSLVRSSYNEQYF. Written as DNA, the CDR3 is TGTGCCAGCAGTTTAGTCAGGAGCTCCTACAATGAGCAGTACTTC.

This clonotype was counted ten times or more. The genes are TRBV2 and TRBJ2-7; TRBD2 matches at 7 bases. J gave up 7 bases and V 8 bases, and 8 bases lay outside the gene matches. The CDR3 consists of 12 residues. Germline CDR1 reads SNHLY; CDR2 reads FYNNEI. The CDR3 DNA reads TGTGCCAGCGGGCGGGAGATGGGTGAGCAGTACTTC. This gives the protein CASGREMGEQYF.

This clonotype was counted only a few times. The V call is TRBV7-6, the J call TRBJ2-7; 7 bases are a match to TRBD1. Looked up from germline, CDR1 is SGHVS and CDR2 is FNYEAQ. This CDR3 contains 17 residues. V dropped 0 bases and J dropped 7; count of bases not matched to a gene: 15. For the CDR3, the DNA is TGTGCCAGCAGCTTAGCCGGACAGGACAGACTCTACGGGGAGCAGTACTTC. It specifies CASSLAGQDRLYGEQYF.

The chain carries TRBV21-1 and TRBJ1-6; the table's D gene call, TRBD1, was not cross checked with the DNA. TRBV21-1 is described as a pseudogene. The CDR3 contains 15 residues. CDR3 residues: CASSRTGEPNSPLHF. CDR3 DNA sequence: TGTGCCAGCAGCAGGACAGGGGAACCAAATTCACCCCTCCACTTT.

The CDR3 sequence: CASSQDSVGGPYEQYF. CDR3 sequence (DNA): TGTGCCAGCAGCCAAGATTCGGTGGGAGGGCCCTACGAGCAGTACTTC. J is TRBJ2-7 and V is TRBV4-2, with 7 bases that match TRBD2. Trimming took 0 bases from V and 2 from J; bases not matched to a gene: 7. CDR1 is LGHNA, CDR2 YNFKEQ, per germline. The CDR3 is 16 amino acids.

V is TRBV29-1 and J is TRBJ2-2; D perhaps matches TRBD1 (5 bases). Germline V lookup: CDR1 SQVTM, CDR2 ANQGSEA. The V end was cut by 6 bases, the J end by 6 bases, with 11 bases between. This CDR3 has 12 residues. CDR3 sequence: CSVGVGPGELFF. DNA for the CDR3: TGCAGCGTGGGCGTGGGGCCCGGGGAGCTGTTTTTT.

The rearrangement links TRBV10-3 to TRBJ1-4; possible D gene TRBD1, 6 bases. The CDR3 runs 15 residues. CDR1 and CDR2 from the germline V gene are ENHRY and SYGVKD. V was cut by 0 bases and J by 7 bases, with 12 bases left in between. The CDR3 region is CAISESNGGGEKLFF. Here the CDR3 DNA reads TGTGCCATCAGTGAGTCGAATGGGGGCGGTGAAAAACTGTTTTTT.

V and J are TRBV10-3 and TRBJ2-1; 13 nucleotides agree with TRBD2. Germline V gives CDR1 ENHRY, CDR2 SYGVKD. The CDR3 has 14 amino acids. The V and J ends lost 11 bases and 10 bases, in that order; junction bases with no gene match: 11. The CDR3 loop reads CAASGTSGMGEQFF. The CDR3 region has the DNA TGTGCCGCCTCCGGGACTAGCGGGATGGGGGAGCAGTTCTTC.

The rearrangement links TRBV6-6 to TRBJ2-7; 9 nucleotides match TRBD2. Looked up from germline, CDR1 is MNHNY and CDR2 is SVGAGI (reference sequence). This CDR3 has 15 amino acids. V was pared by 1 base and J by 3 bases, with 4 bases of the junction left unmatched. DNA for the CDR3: TGTGCCAGCAGTTACTTGACTAGCGGTTACTACGAGCAGTACTTC. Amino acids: CASSYLTSGYYEQYF.

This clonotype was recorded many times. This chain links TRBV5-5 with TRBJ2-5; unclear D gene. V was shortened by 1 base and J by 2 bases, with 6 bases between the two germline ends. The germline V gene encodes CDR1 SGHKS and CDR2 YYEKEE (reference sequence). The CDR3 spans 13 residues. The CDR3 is CASSLYAQETQYF. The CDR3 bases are TGTGCCAGCAGCTTGTATGCACAAGAGACCCAGTACTTC. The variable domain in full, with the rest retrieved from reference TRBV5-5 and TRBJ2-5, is DAGVTQSPTHLIKTRGQQVTLRCSPISGHKSVSWYQQVLGQGPQFIFQYYEKEERGRGNFPDRFSARQFPNYSSELNVNALLLGDSALYLCASSLYAQETQYFGPGTRLLVL.

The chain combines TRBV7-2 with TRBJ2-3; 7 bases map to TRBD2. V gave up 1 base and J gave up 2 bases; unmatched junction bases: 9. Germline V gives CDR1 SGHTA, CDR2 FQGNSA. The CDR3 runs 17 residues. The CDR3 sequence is CASSLEASGWNTDTQYF. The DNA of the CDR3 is TGTGCCAGCAGCTTAGAAGCTAGCGGTTGGAACACAGATACGCAGTATTTT.

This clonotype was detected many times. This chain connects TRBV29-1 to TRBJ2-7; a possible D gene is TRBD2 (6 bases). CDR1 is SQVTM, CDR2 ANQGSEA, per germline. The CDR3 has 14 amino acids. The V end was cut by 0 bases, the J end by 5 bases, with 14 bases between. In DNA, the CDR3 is TGCAGCGTTGAAGATTCCGGGACTGGGGACGAGCAGTACTTC. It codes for CSVEDSGTGDEQYF.

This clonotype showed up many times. The CDR3 is CASWDSNTYEQYF. The CDR3 coding sequence is TGTGCCAGCTGGGACTCGAATACCTACGAGCAGTACTTC. This chain connects TRBV12-3 or TRBV12-4 to TRBJ2-7, with TRBD2 as a possible D gene (6 bases). The CDR3 length is 13 residues. V dropped 8 bases and J dropped 2 bases, with 13 bases sitting between them.